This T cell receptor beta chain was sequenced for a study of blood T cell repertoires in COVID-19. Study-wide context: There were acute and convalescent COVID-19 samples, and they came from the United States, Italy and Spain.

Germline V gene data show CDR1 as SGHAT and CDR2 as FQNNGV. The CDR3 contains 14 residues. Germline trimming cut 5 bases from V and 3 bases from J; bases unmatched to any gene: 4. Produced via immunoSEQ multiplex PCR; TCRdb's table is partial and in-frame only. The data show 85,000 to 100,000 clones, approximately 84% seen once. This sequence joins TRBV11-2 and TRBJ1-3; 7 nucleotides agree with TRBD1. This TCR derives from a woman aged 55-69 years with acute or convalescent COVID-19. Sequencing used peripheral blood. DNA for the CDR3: TGTGCCAGCAGCCCAGGGACAGTTGGAAACACCATATATTTT. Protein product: CASSPGTVGNTIYF.